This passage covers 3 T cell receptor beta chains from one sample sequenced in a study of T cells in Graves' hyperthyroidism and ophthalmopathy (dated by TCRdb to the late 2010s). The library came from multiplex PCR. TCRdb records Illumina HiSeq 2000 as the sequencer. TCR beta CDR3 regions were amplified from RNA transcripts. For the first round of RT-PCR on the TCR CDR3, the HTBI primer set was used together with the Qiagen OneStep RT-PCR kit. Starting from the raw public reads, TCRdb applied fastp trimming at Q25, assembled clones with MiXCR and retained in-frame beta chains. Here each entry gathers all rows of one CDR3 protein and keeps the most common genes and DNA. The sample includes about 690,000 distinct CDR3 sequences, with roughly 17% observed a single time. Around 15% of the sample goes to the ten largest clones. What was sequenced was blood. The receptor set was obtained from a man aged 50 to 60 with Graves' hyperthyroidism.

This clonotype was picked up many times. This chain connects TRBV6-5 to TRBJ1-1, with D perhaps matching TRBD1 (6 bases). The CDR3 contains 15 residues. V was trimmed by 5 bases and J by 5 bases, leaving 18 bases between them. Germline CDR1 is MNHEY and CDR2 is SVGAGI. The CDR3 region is CASSLRTGPGTEAFF. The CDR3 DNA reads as TGTGCCAGCAGTCTTCGTACAGGGCCGGGGACTGAAGCTTTCTTT.

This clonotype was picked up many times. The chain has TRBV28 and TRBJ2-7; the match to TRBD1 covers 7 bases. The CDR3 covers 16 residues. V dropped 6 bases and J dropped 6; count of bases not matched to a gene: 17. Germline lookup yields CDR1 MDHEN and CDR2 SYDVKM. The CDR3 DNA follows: TGTGCCAGCAGCCGGAGTCCCGGGACAGTCCCTCGCGAGCAGTACTTC. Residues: CASSRSPGTVPREQYF.

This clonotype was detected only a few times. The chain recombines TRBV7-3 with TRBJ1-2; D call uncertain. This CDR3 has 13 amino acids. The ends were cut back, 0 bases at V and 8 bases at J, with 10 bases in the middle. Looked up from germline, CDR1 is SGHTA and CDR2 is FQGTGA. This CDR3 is CASSLTEGAGYTF. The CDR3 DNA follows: TGTGCCAGCAGCTTAACGGAGGGCGCGGGCTACACCTTC.